Following are 23 T cell receptor beta chains from one sample sequenced in a study of cytomegalovirus exposure and HLA in healthy donors. Primers for the PCR totalled 60 Vbeta and 13 Jbeta. Using immunoSEQ multiplex PCR, the repertoire was profiled, and TCRdb retains in-frame clones only, with some absent. This table has 100,000 to 150,000 clones, over 65% appearing once. The specimen was PBMCs. The receptors derive from a young man in good health and CMV-seropositive.

This clone occurred once. V usage is TRBV13 and J usage is TRBJ1-2, with D tentatively TRBD1 (5 bases). Deletions cut 0 bases from V and 6 bases from J, with 14 bases between. From germline, CDR1 is PRHDT and CDR2 FYEKMQ (reference sequence). CDR3 length equals 15 residues. CDR3 bases: TGTGCCAGCAGCTTAGGTCGGGCGACAGAGCATGGCTACACCTTC. Encoded protein: CASSLGRATEHGYTF.

This clone has just one count. The V call is TRBV13, the J call TRBJ1-2; no firm D call. This CDR3 has 13 amino acids. Germline CDR1 and CDR2: PRHDT and FYEKMQ (reference sequence). Deletions cut 1 base from V and 4 bases from J, with 7 bases between. The CDR3 spells CASSLAGTYGYTF. CDR3 DNA: TGTGCCAGCAGCTTAGCAGGTACCTATGGCTACACCTTC. The full variable domain, in which reference TRBV13 and TRBJ1-2 provide the parts outside the CDR3, is AAGVIQSPRHLIKEKRETATLKCYPIPRHDTVYWYQQGPGQDPQFLISFYEKMQSDKGSIPDRFSAQQFSDYHSELNMSSLELGDSALYFCASSLAGTYGYTFGSGTRLTVV.

This clone was recorded a few times. The chain couples TRBV2 to TRBJ2-2; 11 nucleotides align to TRBD2. The V gene end was trimmed by 5 bases and the J gene end by 4 bases; junction bases not matched to a gene: 9. Germline V gene sequence: CDR1 SNHLY, CDR2 FYNNEI. CDR3 length: 17 amino acids. The CDR3 sequence is CASSSSVAGGVTGELFF. The CDR3 DNA reads TGTGCCAGCAGTTCGAGCGTAGCGGGGGGGGTCACCGGGGAGCTGTTTTTT.

The chain recombines TRBV28 with TRBJ1-6, with D possibly matching TRBD1 (5 bases). The CDR3 extends over 15 amino acids. Germline CDR1 and CDR2: MDHEN and SYDVKM. V gave up 1 base and J gave up 7 bases, with 11 bases separating them. The CDR3 reads CASSLFPGSNSPLHF. DNA of the CDR3: TGTGCCAGCAGTTTATTCCCAGGGTCCAATTCACCCCTCCACTTT.

V is TRBV10-2 and J is TRBJ2-1; TRBD2 matches at 8 bases. V lost 3 bases to trimming and J lost 2 bases; unmatched junction nucleotides: 6. Germline V gene lookup returns CDR1 WSHSY and CDR2 SAAADI. The CDR3 consists of 16 residues. The CDR3 DNA is TGCGCCAGCAGTGACTCCTGGACTAGCCCCTACAATGAGCAGTTCTTC. Residues: CASSDSWTSPYNEQFF.

This chain links TRBV5-6 with TRBJ2-1; TRBD2 matches at 10 bases. V gave up 5 bases and J gave up 5 bases; unmatched junction bases: 10. The CDR3 is made up of 16 amino acids. The germline V gene encodes CDR1 SGHDT and CDR2 YYEEEE. CDR3 sequence reads: CASSFGTSVLHNEQFF. The CDR3 nucleotides read TGTGCCAGCAGTTTCGGGACTAGCGTCCTACACAATGAGCAGTTCTTC.

The rearrangement uses TRBV25-1 and TRBJ1-1; D call uncertain. V lost 3 bases and J lost 3, with 17 bases in between. The CDR3 is made up of 16 amino acids. Germline V gene data show CDR1 as MGHDK and CDR2 as SYGVNS. In DNA form, the CDR3 reads TGTGCCAGCAGTGACCCAACCTGGAGCGGGGACACTGAAGCTTTCTTT. Protein: CASSDPTWSGDTEAFF.

This sequence joins TRBV9 and TRBJ1-1, with D perhaps matching TRBD1 (6 bases). From germline, CDR1 is SGDLS and CDR2 YYNGEE. The V end was cut by 4 bases, the J end by 0 bases, with 13 bases between. The CDR3 length is 15 residues. The chain's CDR3 is CASSSRTDMNTEAFF. DNA of the CDR3: TGTGCCAGCAGCTCCCGGACAGATATGAACACTGAAGCTTTCTTT.

The V and J genes are TRBV5-4 and TRBJ1-2; 10 bases fit TRBD1. This CDR3 region has 15 residues. V lost 3 bases to trimming and J lost 8 bases; unmatched junction nucleotides: 10. CDR1 SGHNT and CDR2 YYREEE come from the germline V gene (reference sequence). CDR3 residues: CASSSGTGESRGYTF. For the CDR3, the DNA is TGTGCCAGCAGCTCAGGGACAGGGGAATCTCGGGGCTACACCTTC. The full variable domain, rest sourced from reference TRBV5-4 and TRBJ1-2, is ETGVTQSPTHLIKTRGQQVTLRCSSQSGHNTVSWYQQALGQGPQFIFQYYREEENGRGNFPPRFSGLQFPNYSSELNVNALELDDSALYLCASSSGTGESRGYTFGSGTRLTVV.

As to this clone: The junction departs from the called germline gene at one end, perhaps through a read error. CDR3 nucleotide sequence: TGTGCCAGCAGCCAAGGGGACAGTTTACTCTTC. Residues: CASSQGDSLLF. The chain combines TRBV4-2 with TRBJ2-7, with TRBD1 identical over 7 bases. The CDR3 runs to 11 residues. The germline gives CDR1 LGHNA, CDR2 YNFKEQ.

The rearrangement uses TRBV30 and TRBJ2-2, with a weak D call TRBD1 (6 bases). This CDR3 is built from 14 residues. Germline values: CDR1 GTSNPN, CDR2 SVGIG (reference sequence). Trimming pared 0 bases from V and 10 bases from J, leaving 15 bases between. DNA for the CDR3: TGTGCCTGGAGTGTTTCCAGGGGTAAGGCGGAGCTGTTTTTT. This encodes CAWSVSRGKAELFF. The variable domain in full, with the rest retrieved from reference TRBV30 and TRBJ2-2, is SQTIHQWPATLVQPVGSPLSLECTVEGTSNPNLYWYRQAAGRGLQLLFYSVGIGQISSEVPQNLSASRPQDRQFILSSKKLLLSDSGFYLCAWSVSRGKAELFFGEGSRLTVL.

V gene TRBV9 combines with J gene TRBJ2-5; tentative D call: TRBD1 (6 bases). The V end lost 2 bases, the J end lost 2 bases, and 10 bases lay between the germline ends. The CDR3 has 14 amino acids. Germline V gives CDR1 SGDLS, CDR2 YYNGEE. CDR3 nucleotide sequence: TGTGCCAGCAGCGTCTCGGGACAACAAGAGACCCAGTACTTC. It codes for CASSVSGQQETQYF.

The chain carries TRBV27 and TRBJ2-4, with 10 bases aligning to TRBD1. J lost 0 bases, V lost 5 bases, and 19 bases had no gene match. This CDR3 is built from 21 residues. Germline V gene data show CDR1 as MNHEY and CDR2 as SMNVEV (reference sequence). The CDR3 is CASSLRPPGQGVDVAKNIQYF. CDR3 nucleotide sequence: TGTGCCAGCAGTCTAAGGCCGCCCGGACAGGGGGTTGACGTAGCCAAAAACATTCAGTACTTC.

The V call is TRBV2, the J call TRBJ1-1; possibly TRBD1 for D (6 bases). This CDR3 comprises 13 residues. V dropped 9 bases and J dropped 0 bases, with 11 bases sitting between them. CDR1 is SNHLY, CDR2 FYNNEI, per germline. CDR3 in DNA: TGTGCCAGACTCGGACAGATGAACACTGAAGCTTTCTTT. This gives the protein CARLGQMNTEAFF.

This rearrangement joins TRBV6-5 to TRBJ1-5; the match to TRBD1 covers 7 bases. This CDR3 is 15 amino acids long. Germline V gives CDR1 MNHEY, CDR2 SVGAGI. The J segment lost 2 bases and the V segment lost 6 bases, leaving 7 bases of the junction unmatched. CDR3 in DNA: TGTGCCAGCAGCCGCGCAGGGGGACGCAATCAGCCCCAGCATTTT. Protein: CASSRAGGRNQPQHF.

The J gene is TRBJ2-3, the V gene TRBV10-3; the D gene is possibly TRBD1 (6 bases). This CDR3 has 16 residues. The germline CDR1 and CDR2 sequences are ENHRY and SYGVKD. Trimming pared 0 bases from V and 3 bases from J, leaving 13 bases between. CDR3 DNA sequence: TGTGCCATCAGTGAGTCTACAGGGATGTTTACAGATACGCAGTATTTT. Protein sequence: CAISESTGMFTDTQYF.

V usage is TRBV30 and J usage is TRBJ1-2, with 12 bases fitting TRBD1. The CDR3 totals 15 residues. CDR1 is GTSNPN and CDR2 is SVGIG in the germline V gene (reference sequence). Germline trimming cut 3 bases from V and 8 bases from J; bases unmatched to any gene: 10. CDR3 protein: CAWRSGTGGAGGYTF. DNA for the CDR3: TGTGCCTGGAGGTCCGGGACAGGGGGCGCGGGGGGCTACACCTTC.

The chain couples TRBV5-1 to TRBJ2-5; D is unclear. Trimming stripped 0 bases from V and 4 bases from J, with 13 bases between. This CDR3 region has 15 residues. Germline V CDR1 and CDR2: SGHRS, YFSETQ. The CDR3, as DNA: TGCGCCAGCAGCTTGGTAGTACAGACCGTAGAGACCCAGTACTTC. Its protein is CASSLVVQTVETQYF.

The CDR3 region has the DNA TGTGCCAGCAGGCCGCGGACAGGGGGCGCCGGAGAGCAGTACTTC. Its translation is CASRPRTGGAGEQYF. The gene calls are TRBV6-5 and TRBJ2-7; 11 bases map to TRBD1. The CDR3 contains 15 residues. The ends lost 6 bases at V and 7 bases at J; junction bases unmatched: 11. Germline V lookup: CDR1 MNHEY, CDR2 SVGAGI.

The genes are TRBV5-4 and TRBJ2-2; 8 bases line up with TRBD2. CDR3 length: 17 amino acids. CDR1 is SGHNT, CDR2 YYREEE, per germline (reference sequence). Trimming at V came to 3 bases and at J to 4 bases, leaving 11 bases not matched to a gene. The CDR3 region has the DNA TGTGCCAGCAGCTGGGGGGGCGGGGGGCCGGGCACCGGGGAGCTGTTTTTT. It yields the protein CASSWGGGGPGTGELFF.

This sequence joins TRBV6-6 and TRBJ2-3, with TRBD1 as a possible D gene (5 bases). The CDR3 runs 14 residues. Germline CDR1 and CDR2: MNHNY and SVGAGI (reference sequence). Trimming took 2 bases from V and 2 from J, leaving 8 bases between them. The CDR3, as DNA: TGTGCCAGCAGTTACCTGACAGCCACAGATACGCAGTATTTT. It yields the protein CASSYLTATDTQYF.

V usage is TRBV7-3 and J usage is TRBJ2-3; 8 bases align to TRBD2. The trim removed 6 bases at V and 12 bases at J, leaving 11 bases unmatched. Germline CDR1 reads SGHTA; CDR2 reads FQGTGA. The CDR3 extends over 13 amino acids. The CDR3 DNA is TGTGCCAGCAGACCTTCGGAAGCGGGGGCCCAGTATTTT. Translation gives CASRPSEAGAQYF.

The chain joins TRBV28 to TRBJ1-4; no definite D call. Per the germline V gene, CDR1 is MDHEN and CDR2 is SYDVKM. V gave up 5 bases and J gave up 7 bases, with 11 bases separating them. The CDR3 is 13 residues long. Here the CDR3 reads CASSRQGGEKLFF. The DNA for the CDR3 is TGTGCCAGCAGTCGGCAAGGAGGTGAAAAACTGTTTTTT.